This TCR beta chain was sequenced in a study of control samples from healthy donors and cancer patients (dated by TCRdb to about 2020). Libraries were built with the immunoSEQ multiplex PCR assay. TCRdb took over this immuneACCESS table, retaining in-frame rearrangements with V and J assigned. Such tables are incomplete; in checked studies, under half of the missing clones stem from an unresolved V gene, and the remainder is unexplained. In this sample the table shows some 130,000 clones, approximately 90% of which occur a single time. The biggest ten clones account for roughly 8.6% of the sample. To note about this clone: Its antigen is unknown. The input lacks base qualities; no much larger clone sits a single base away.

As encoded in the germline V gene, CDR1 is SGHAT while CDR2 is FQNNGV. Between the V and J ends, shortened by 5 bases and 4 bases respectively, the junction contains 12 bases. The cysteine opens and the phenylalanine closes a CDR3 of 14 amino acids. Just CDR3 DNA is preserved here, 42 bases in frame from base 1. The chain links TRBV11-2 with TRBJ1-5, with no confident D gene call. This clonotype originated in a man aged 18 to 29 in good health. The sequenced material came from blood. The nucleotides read TGTGCCAGCAGCCTTTCCGGGCAGAATCAGCCCCAGCATTTT. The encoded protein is CASSLSGQNQPQHF.